A single T cell receptor (beta chain) is shown here with its context. Its antigen is unknown. Germline V gives CDR1 SNHLY, CDR2 FYNNEI. This CDR3 is 13 amino acids long. V was shortened by 4 bases and J by 2 bases, with 9 bases between the two germline ends. Construction of the TCRbeta library involved unique molecular identifiers. Via MiXCR, TCRdb re-called the PCR reads, giving one row per CDR3 protein. Of about 980,000 distinct CDR3 sequences listed, about 31% are singletons. The record originates from a study of T-cell reconstitution after alpha-beta-depleted transplantation in children. Regarding the study as a whole: Recipient T cells and thymic progenitors that survived gave rise to the high TCRbeta diversity observed at day 60 in some patients. About two months after transplant, alpha-beta T cells reportedly came from several hundred expanded graft clones. After one year, T-cell counts and TCRbeta diversity mostly came from new T cells.

The chain uses TRBV2 and TRBJ2-7; D ambiguous. The sequence came from a boy younger than two who had a stem cell transplant for SCID, so the T cells may come from the graft donor. The material was PBMCs, mostly from graft donor cells, obtained 360 days after TCRalphabeta/CD19-depleted stem cell transplant. CDR3 region: CASSGQVTYEQYF. In nucleotides, the CDR3 is TGTGCCAGCAGTGGTCAGGTGACCTACGAGCAGTACTTC.